This T cell receptor beta chain was recorded in a study of quantifying T cell responses using KT2 cells. Study-wide background: Reverse transcription used primers in the TCR alpha and beta constant regions.

Known numbers of the T cell clone KT2 were added to PBMC. This CDR3 contains 15 residues. Looked up from germline, CDR1 is KGHSH and CDR2 is LQKENI. V was clipped by 2 bases and J by 3 bases, with 12 bases between them. The cDNA 3' end received a ligated oligonucleotide with a UMI. The first PCR ran about 4 cycles with an equimolar RC1.1 and RC1.2 beta primer mix. Using its own MiXCR run on the UMI-ligation and nested PCR reads, TCRdb lists one record per CDR3 protein. Found here are approximately 46,000 distinct CDR3 sequences, approximately 10% of them singletons; the top ten hold 10%. The chain employs TRBV18 and TRBJ2-3, with D tentatively TRBD2 (5 bases). This sequence originates from a human donor. Specimen: PBMCs spiked with cells of the T cell clone KT2. The CDR3 loop reads CASSPSPTGTDTQYF. As DNA, the CDR3 is TGTGCCAGCTCACCATCCCCAACGGGGACAGATACGCAGTATTTT.